The 13 T cell receptor beta chains given below trace back to one sample, sequenced in a study of OX40 agonist ivuxolimab in advanced cancers. TCRdb's table, derived via immunoSEQ multiplex PCR, lists solely in-frame clones and lacks some. The sample yields tens of thousands of clones, 84% seen once. Sample: CD4+ or CD8+ T cells sorted from blood, taken in a trial of the OX40 agonist ivuxolimab. Receptors were obtained from an adult with an advanced solid tumor such as melanoma, head and neck, liver or kidney cancer.

The V gene is TRBV7-9, the J gene TRBJ1-1, with D possibly matching TRBD1 (6 bases). The CDR3 has 13 residues. The V and J ends lost 8 bases and 2 bases respectively, with 12 bases between them. CDR1 is SEHNR and CDR2 is FQNEAQ in the germline V gene (reference sequence). CDR3 in DNA: TGTGCCAGCGTCAGGGGTTCTAACACTGAAGCTTTCTTT. Residues: CASVRGSNTEAFF.

The chain recombines TRBV27 with TRBJ2-3; TRBD2 is a possible D gene (5 bases). Trimming removed 4 bases at V and 4 bases at J, with 12 bases between. The V gene's germline CDR1 is MNHEY and CDR2 SMNVEV (reference sequence). This CDR3 is 14 amino acids long. The CDR3 coding sequence is TGTGCCAGCAGTTCGGCTCTAGCAGCAGATACGCAGTATTTT. Amino acid sequence: CASSSALAADTQYF.

Worth noting for this clone: One end of the junction fails to match germline, which may point to a read error. Distinct nucleotide sequences in the sample also encode this CDR3. This chain links TRBV6-5 with TRBJ1-5; no clear D gene. The CDR3 has 14 residues. The germline CDR1 and CDR2 sequences are MNHEY and SVGAGI. The CDR3 nucleotides read TGTGCCAGCAGCTACTCATCTGGGATGCAGCCCCAGCATTTT. This translates into CASSYSSGMQPQHF.

CDR3 nucleotide sequence: TGTGCCAGCAGCTCCGGGGCCGGGGGCTACACCTTC. It specifies CASSSGAGGYTF. V is TRBV11-1 and J is TRBJ1-2, with a possible D match to TRBD1 (5 bases). The CDR3 totals 12 residues. V lost 4 bases to trimming and J lost 8 bases, with 11 bases between them. Germline V gene data show CDR1 as SGHAT and CDR2 as FQDESV (reference sequence).

The rearrangement joins TRBV19 to TRBJ2-7; tentatively, D is TRBD2 (5 bases). Trimming left V 6 bases short and J 4 bases short, with 13 bases between. Germline CDR1 reads LNHDA; CDR2 reads SQIVND (reference sequence). The CDR3 consists of 13 residues. CDR3 loop: CASSYGVRYEQYF. The CDR3 DNA is TGTGCCAGTAGCTACGGGGTAAGGTACGAGCAGTACTTC.

The J gene is TRBJ2-4, the V gene TRBV9; no clear D gene. The V end was cut by 0 bases, the J end by 2 bases, with 3 bases between. CDR1 is SGDLS, CDR2 YYNGEE, per germline. This CDR3 comprises 13 residues. The CDR3 DNA reads TGTGCCAGCAGCGTAGGGACCAAAAACATTCAGTACTTC. It translates to CASSVGTKNIQYF.

V is TRBV6-1 and J is TRBJ1-2, with no clear D. CDR1 is MNHNS and CDR2 is SASEGT in the germline V gene. The V end lost 5 bases, the J end lost 6 bases, and 13 bases lay between the germline ends. This CDR3 comprises 13 residues. CDR3 region: CASSLTPEDGYTF. CDR3 nucleotides: TGTGCCAGCAGTCTAACTCCTGAGGATGGCTACACCTTC.

V usage is TRBV10-3 and J usage is TRBJ2-1; possible D gene TRBD1, 7 bases. The V end was cut by 2 bases, the J end by 1 base, with 15 bases between. CDR1 is ENHRY and CDR2 is SYGVKD in the germline V gene. There are 17 residues in the CDR3. CDR3 nucleotides: TGTGCCATCAGTGAGCCACCCGCAGGGGGGTCCTACAATGAGCAGTTCTTC. The encoded protein is CAISEPPAGGSYNEQFF.

In its sample, this clone was seen once. The V call is TRBV2, the J call TRBJ2-6; D is ambiguous. Trimming stripped 4 bases from V and 0 bases from J, with 10 bases between. Germline V gives CDR1 SNHLY, CDR2 FYNNEI. This CDR3 has 16 residues. The CDR3 nucleotides are TGTGCCAGCAGTGGGTTAGGGATCTCTGGGGCCAACGTCCTGACTTTC. This sequence encodes CASSGLGISGANVLTF.

The chain uses TRBV27 and TRBJ2-2, with TRBD2 identical over 8 bases. CDR3 length equals 15 residues. The junction had 6 bases not matched to a gene; V was cut back by 2 bases and J by 7 bases. Germline V gives CDR1 MNHEY, CDR2 SMNVEV (reference sequence). The CDR3 DNA follows: TGTGCCAGCAGTTTAGGCCTAGCGGGTTACGGGGAGCTGTTTTTT. This gives the protein CASSLGLAGYGELFF.

The rearrangement uses TRBV6-5 and TRBJ1-1; 7 bases fit TRBD1. This CDR3 contains 14 residues. Germline V gene data show CDR1 as MNHEY and CDR2 as SVGAGI. V was clipped by 5 bases and J by 1 base; unmatched bases: 4. The CDR3 DNA sequence: TGTGCCAGCAGTCCCAGGGGGTGGAACACTGAAGCTTTCTTT. Translation gives CASSPRGWNTEAFF.

The V and J genes are TRBV4-2 and TRBJ2-7, with 8 bases that match TRBD2. The V gene's germline CDR1 is LGHNA and CDR2 YNFKEQ. Trimming took 0 bases from V and 3 from J; bases not matched to a gene: 4. The CDR3 is 15 amino acids. The CDR3 loop reads CASSQELAVNYEQYF. The CDR3 nucleotides read TGTGCCAGCAGCCAAGAACTAGCGGTTAACTACGAGCAGTACTTC.

The V gene is TRBV28, the J gene TRBJ1-1; possibly TRBD1 for D (5 bases). The ends were cut back, 7 bases at V and 0 bases at J, with 9 bases in the middle. The CDR3 runs to 13 residues. Germline V gives CDR1 MDHEN, CDR2 SYDVKM. The CDR3 protein is CASTPDMNTEAFF. The CDR3, as DNA: TGTGCCAGCACCCCGGACATGAACACTGAAGCTTTCTTT.